This TCR beta chain was retrieved from a study of cytomegalovirus exposure and HLA in healthy donors. Primers included in the PCR were 60 Vbeta and 13 Jbeta primers. The protocol was immunoSEQ multiplex PCR, while the TCRdb copy is restricted to in-frame clones and leaves out a portion. The sample holds around 72,000 clones, just over 75% seen once. The CDR3 has 13 amino acids. V lost 4 bases, J lost 6 bases, and 3 bases stayed unmatched. From germline, CDR1 is SGHVS and CDR2 FQNEAQ. This receptor was identified in a man between 50 and 59 years old in good health and CMV-seronegative. V is TRBV7-8 and J is TRBJ2-7, with TRBD1 identical over 10 bases. Sequencing was carried out using PBMCs. CDR3 region: CASSSGQGLEQYF. CDR3 coding DNA: TGTGCCAGCAGCTCGGGACAGGGGCTCGAGCAGTACTTC.